This TCR beta chain was sequenced during a study of blood T cell repertoires in COVID-19. Study at large: Sites in the United States, Italy and Spain provided acute and convalescent COVID-19 samples.

This CDR3 is built from 16 residues. V was clipped by 0 bases and J by 4 bases; unmatched bases: 6. Germline V CDR1 and CDR2: SGDLS, YYNGEE. Source study methods: Amplification of reference gene primers provided the estimated nucleated cell counts. Assay: immunoSEQ multiplex PCR; the TCRdb copy retains only in-frame clones and omits some. From that table come the V and J calls and clone size; the DNA was used to work out D and trimming. The sample lists approximately 260,000 clones, 82% seen once, with around an eighth in the top ten. The source of this sequence is a woman aged 55-69 years with active or convalescent COVID-19. This chain connects TRBV9 to TRBJ2-2; 7 bases map to TRBD2. Sequenced: peripheral blood. The CDR3 is CASSVGASGFTGELFF. CDR3 nucleotide sequence: TGTGCCAGCAGCGTAGGGGCTAGCGGTTTCACCGGGGAGCTGTTTTTT.